This T cell receptor beta chain was sequenced in a study of T cell changes during pregnancy in multiple sclerosis. This clone was seen only a few times. Clones were read by immunoSEQ multiplex PCR, and TCRdb kept only the in-frame ones, dropping some. The sample records about 57,000 clones, just over 90% being singletons. Trimming took 2 bases from V and 10 from J, leaving 8 bases between them. The CDR3 has 11 amino acids. Germline V gives CDR1 MDHEN, CDR2 SYDVKM. Sequences were derived from CD4+ T cells from peripheral blood mononuclear cells, sampled in the second trimester of pregnancy. The rearrangement links TRBV28 to TRBJ1-1; D remains unclear. The sequence was collected from a female donor with multiple sclerosis, enrolled in a pregnancy study. CDR3 sequence: CASSLGGRAFF. In DNA form, the CDR3 reads TGTGCCAGCAGTTTAGGAGGGAGAGCTTTCTTT.